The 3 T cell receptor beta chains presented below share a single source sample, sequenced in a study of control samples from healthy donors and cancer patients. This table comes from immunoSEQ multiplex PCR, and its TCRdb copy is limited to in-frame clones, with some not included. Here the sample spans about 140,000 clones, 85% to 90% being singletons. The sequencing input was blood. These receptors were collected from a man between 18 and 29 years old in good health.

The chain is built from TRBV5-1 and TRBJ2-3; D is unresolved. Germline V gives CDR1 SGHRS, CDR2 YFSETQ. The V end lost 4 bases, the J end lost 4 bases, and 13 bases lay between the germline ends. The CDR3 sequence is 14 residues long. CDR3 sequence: CASSLFVSADTQYF. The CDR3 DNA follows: TGCGCCAGCAGCCTTTTTGTCTCGGCAGATACGCAGTATTTT.

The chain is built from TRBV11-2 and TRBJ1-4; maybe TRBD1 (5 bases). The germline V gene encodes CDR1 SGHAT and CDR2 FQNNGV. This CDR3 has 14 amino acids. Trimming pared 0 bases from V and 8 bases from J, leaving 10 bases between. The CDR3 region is CASSLDRVGEKLFF. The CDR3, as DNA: TGTGCCAGCAGCTTAGACAGGGTAGGGGAAAAACTGTTTTTT.

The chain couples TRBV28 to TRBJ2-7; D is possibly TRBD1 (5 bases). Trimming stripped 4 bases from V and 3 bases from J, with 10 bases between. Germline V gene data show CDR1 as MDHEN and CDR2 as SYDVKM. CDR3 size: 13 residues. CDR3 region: CASSSDRVYEQYF. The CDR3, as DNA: TGTGCCAGCAGTTCAGACAGAGTCTACGAGCAGTACTTC.